A selection of T cell receptor beta chains follows, all from one sample in a study of PD-L1 blockade in urothelial cancer. The data were produced by immunoSEQ multiplex PCR, yet TCRdb's version contains in-frame clones alone and is incomplete. The data show around 110,000 clones, with around nine tenths seen just once and over 1.5% held by the top ten. The sample in question was PBMCs, obtained around atezolizumab (anti-PD-L1) treatment. These receptor sequences come from a man in his sixties with urothelial cancer. Each CDR3 is given with its conserved first and last residue. Fields, in order: clone size, J gene, V gene, D gene, CDR3 protein, CDR3 DNA. The D gene is left open where the match is weak. Expanded clones are given a class, and other clones once, few, many or no size at all.

clone_size: .; j_call: TRBJ1-2; v_call: TRBV25-1; d_call: .; cdr3_aa: CASSESGGNYGYTF; cdr3_nt: TGTGCCAGCAGTGAATCTGGCGGTAACTATGGCTACACCTTC
clone_size: .; j_call: TRBJ2-7; v_call: TRBV30; d_call: TRBD2; cdr3_aa: CAGTSGPEEQYF; cdr3_nt: TGTGCTGGGACTAGCGGACCGGAGGAGCAGTACTTC
clone_size: once; j_call: TRBJ2-2; v_call: TRBV18; d_call: .; cdr3_aa: CASSYLGNTGELFF; cdr3_nt: TGTGCCAGCTCCTATCTTGGGAACACCGGGGAGCTGTTTTTT
clone_size: .; j_call: TRBJ2-1; v_call: TRBV9; d_call: .; cdr3_aa: CASSKGGPRVYNEQFF; cdr3_nt: TGTGCCAGCAGCAAGGGAGGCCCTCGGGTTTACAATGAGCAGTTCTTC
clone_size: .; j_call: TRBJ2-2; v_call: TRBV9; d_call: TRBD2; cdr3_aa: CASSASGNTGELFF; cdr3_nt: TGTGCCAGCAGCGCTAGCGGGAACACCGGGGAGCTGTTTTTT
clone_size: .; j_call: TRBJ1-4; v_call: TRBV4-1; d_call: TRBD1; cdr3_aa: CASGGHRGGSEKLFF; cdr3_nt: TGCGCCAGCGGGGGTCACAGGGGGGGTTCGGAAAAACTGTTTTTT
clone_size: .; j_call: TRBJ2-2; v_call: TRBV18; d_call: .; cdr3_aa: CASSPRNTGELFF; cdr3_nt: TGTGCCAGCTCACCTAGGAACACCGGGGAGCTGTTTTTT
clone_size: .; j_call: TRBJ2-1; v_call: TRBV28; d_call: TRBD2; cdr3_aa: CASSPPVAGPSYNEQFF; cdr3_nt: TGTGCCAGCAGCCCTCCTGTAGCGGGACCCTCCTACAATGAGCAGTTCTTC
clone_size: .; j_call: TRBJ2-5; v_call: TRBV7-6; d_call: TRBD1; cdr3_aa: CASSLGGQGAQETQYF; cdr3_nt: TGTGCCAGCAGCTTAGGTGGGCAGGGGGCGCAAGAGACCCAGTACTTC
clone_size: .; j_call: TRBJ2-1; v_call: TRBV5-6; d_call: .; cdr3_aa: CASSLSAGTNEQFF; cdr3_nt: TGTGCCAGCAGCTTGTCGGCGGGCACGAATGAGCAGTTCTTC
clone_size: .; j_call: TRBJ2-7; v_call: TRBV6-5; d_call: .; cdr3_aa: CASSYFRGEQYF; cdr3_nt: TGTGCCAGCAGTTACTTTAGGGGCGAGCAGTACTTC
clone_size: once; j_call: TRBJ2-2; v_call: TRBV9; d_call: .; cdr3_aa: CASSVELVGTGELFF; cdr3_nt: TGTGCCAGCAGCGTAGAACTAGTGGGCACCGGGGAGCTGTTTTTT
clone_size: .; j_call: TRBJ1-5; v_call: TRBV30; d_call: .; cdr3_aa: CAWSGHKYNQPQHF; cdr3_nt: TGTGCCTGGAGTGGCCACAAATACAATCAGCCCCAGCATTTT
clone_size: .; j_call: TRBJ2-7; v_call: TRBV6-6; d_call: .; cdr3_aa: CASTPWGEGYEQYF; cdr3_nt: TGTGCCAGCACCCCCTGGGGGGAAGGCTACGAGCAGTACTTC
clone_size: .; j_call: TRBJ2-7; v_call: TRBV7-2; d_call: TRBD1; cdr3_aa: CASSSDRMPYEQYF; cdr3_nt: TGTGCCAGCAGCTCGGACAGGATGCCCTACGAGCAGTACTTC
clone_size: few; j_call: TRBJ1-5; v_call: TRBV15; d_call: TRBD1; cdr3_aa: CATSPGGAGQPQHF; cdr3_nt: TGTGCCACCAGCCCAGGGGGCGCAGGGCAGCCCCAGCATTTT
clone_size: .; j_call: TRBJ2-7; v_call: TRBV19; d_call: TRBD2; cdr3_aa: CASSIDSGTISYEQYF; cdr3_nt: TGTGCCAGTAGTATAGACAGTGGGACTATCTCCTACGAGCAGTACTTC
clone_size: .; j_call: TRBJ2-7; v_call: TRBV11-3; d_call: .; cdr3_aa: CASSPGYGHDEQYF; cdr3_nt: TGTGCCAGCAGCCCCGGATATGGGCACGACGAGCAGTACTTC
clone_size: .; j_call: TRBJ1-5; v_call: TRBV28; d_call: TRBD1; cdr3_aa: CASSLLGDSNPANQPQHF; cdr3_nt: TGTGCCAGCAGTTTATTGGGGGACAGCAACCCTGCTAATCAGCCCCAGCATTTT
clone_size: .; j_call: TRBJ2-2; v_call: TRBV5-6; d_call: TRBD2; cdr3_aa: CASSLLGGERTGELFF; cdr3_nt: TGTGCCAGCAGCTTGTTGGGGGGGGAACGGACCGGGGAGCTGTTTTTT
clone_size: once; j_call: TRBJ1-2; v_call: TRBV11-2; d_call: .; cdr3_aa: CASSLGQLNYGYTF; cdr3_nt: TGTGCCAGCAGCTTAGGCCAGTTGAACTATGGCTACACCTTC
clone_size: once; j_call: TRBJ2-3; v_call: TRBV5-1; d_call: .; cdr3_aa: CASSLPRAQGDTQYF; cdr3_nt: TGCGCCAGCAGCTTGCCCAGGGCCCAAGGGGATACGCAGTATTTT
clone_size: .; j_call: TRBJ2-5; v_call: TRBV7-3; d_call: TRBD2; cdr3_aa: CASSAGSGGSPQTQYF; cdr3_nt: TGTGCCAGCAGCGCAGGTAGCGGGGGGTCCCCACAGACCCAGTACTTC
clone_size: .; j_call: TRBJ1-1; v_call: TRBV10-1; d_call: TRBD1; cdr3_aa: CAPVGTGGCGDTEAFF; cdr3_nt: TGCGCCCCAGTCGGGACAGGGGGCTGTGGAGACACTGAAGCTTTCTTT
clone_size: .; j_call: TRBJ2-5; v_call: TRBV5-1; d_call: TRBD2; cdr3_aa: CASSLVGLQETQYF; cdr3_nt: TGCGCCAGCAGCTTGGTGGGACTACAAGAGACCCAGTACTTC
clone_size: .; j_call: TRBJ1-2; v_call: TRBV2; d_call: .; cdr3_aa: CASSDRAGAGSGYTF; cdr3_nt: TGTGCCAGCAGTGACCGCGCAGGGGCGGGTTCAGGCTACACCTTC
clone_size: .; j_call: TRBJ1-2; v_call: TRBV6-1; d_call: .; cdr3_aa: CASTLDITYGYTF; cdr3_nt: TGTGCCAGCACCTTGGACATAACCTATGGCTACACCTTC
clone_size: .; j_call: TRBJ2-1; v_call: TRBV27; d_call: TRBD1; cdr3_aa: CASSLYDREHEQFF; cdr3_nt: TGTGCCAGCAGTTTATACGACAGGGAACATGAGCAGTTCTTC
clone_size: .; j_call: TRBJ2-3; v_call: TRBV19; d_call: .; cdr3_aa: CASSIAGEPFTSTDTQYF; cdr3_nt: TGTGCCAGTAGTATAGCGGGAGAGCCCTTTACTAGCACAGATACGCAGTATTTT
clone_size: .; j_call: TRBJ2-1; v_call: TRBV9; d_call: TRBD2; cdr3_aa: CASSERGTSGSGEQFF; cdr3_nt: TGTGCCAGCAGCGAGAGGGGGACTAGCGGGAGCGGTGAGCAGTTCTTC
clone_size: few; j_call: TRBJ2-7; v_call: TRBV10-2; d_call: .; cdr3_aa: CASSERSEQYF; cdr3_nt: TGCGCCAGCAGTGAGAGGAGCGAGCAGTACTTC
clone_size: .; j_call: TRBJ2-6; v_call: TRBV5-1; d_call: .; cdr3_aa: CASSLGAGFSGANVLTF; cdr3_nt: TGCGCCAGCAGCTTGGGGGCAGGGTTCTCTGGGGCCAACGTCCTGACTTTC
clone_size: .; j_call: TRBJ2-1; v_call: TRBV12-2; d_call: .; cdr3_aa: CASRFTDYLYYNEQFF; cdr3_nt: TGTGCAAGTCGCTTCACCGACTACCTATATTACAATGAGCAGTTCTTC
clone_size: .; j_call: TRBJ2-5; v_call: TRBV15; d_call: TRBD1; cdr3_aa: CATSRDRGTETQYF; cdr3_nt: TGTGCCACCAGCAGAGACAGGGGGACAGAGACCCAGTACTTC
clone_size: .; j_call: TRBJ1-5; v_call: TRBV6-1; d_call: .; cdr3_aa: CASSDPRRGGSNQPQHF; cdr3_nt: TGTGCCAGCAGTGACCCCAGGAGGGGAGGAAGCAATCAGCCCCAGCATTTT
clone_size: .; j_call: TRBJ2-2; v_call: TRBV18; d_call: TRBD2; cdr3_aa: CASSPIGTSGANTGELFF; cdr3_nt: TGTGCCAGCTCACCGATCGGGACTAGCGGGGCGAACACCGGGGAGCTGTTTTTT
clone_size: few; j_call: TRBJ1-6; v_call: TRBV7-6; d_call: .; cdr3_aa: CASSLGTRPLHF; cdr3_nt: TGTGCCAGCAGCTTAGGGACTAGACCCCTCCACTTT
clone_size: .; j_call: TRBJ1-5; v_call: TRBV19; d_call: TRBD1; cdr3_aa: CASSPDRGGNQPQHF; cdr3_nt: TGTGCCAGTAGTCCCGACAGGGGAGGCAATCAGCCCCAGCATTTT
clone_size: .; j_call: TRBJ2-2; v_call: TRBV5-1; d_call: TRBD1; cdr3_aa: CASSRTGDTGELFF; cdr3_nt: TGCGCCAGCAGCCGGACAGGGGACACCGGGGAGCTGTTTTTT
clone_size: .; j_call: TRBJ1-2; v_call: TRBV11-3; d_call: .; cdr3_aa: CASSSRANYGYTF; cdr3_nt: TGTGCCAGCAGCTCCAGGGCTAACTATGGCTACACCTTC
clone_size: few; j_call: TRBJ2-7; v_call: TRBV19; d_call: TRBD2; cdr3_aa: CASSTAGGAFWEQYF; cdr3_nt: TGTGCCAGTAGTACGGCCGGGGGGGCCTTCTGGGAGCAGTACTTC
clone_size: many; j_call: TRBJ2-7; v_call: TRBV18; d_call: TRBD1; cdr3_aa: CASSPATGEYYEQYF; cdr3_nt: TGTGCCAGCTCACCAGCGACAGGGGAGTACTACGAGCAGTACTTC
clone_size: .; j_call: TRBJ2-5; v_call: TRBV10-3; d_call: TRBD1; cdr3_aa: CAISEGQGQETQYF; cdr3_nt: TGTGCCATCAGTGAGGGACAGGGGCAAGAGACCCAGTACTTC